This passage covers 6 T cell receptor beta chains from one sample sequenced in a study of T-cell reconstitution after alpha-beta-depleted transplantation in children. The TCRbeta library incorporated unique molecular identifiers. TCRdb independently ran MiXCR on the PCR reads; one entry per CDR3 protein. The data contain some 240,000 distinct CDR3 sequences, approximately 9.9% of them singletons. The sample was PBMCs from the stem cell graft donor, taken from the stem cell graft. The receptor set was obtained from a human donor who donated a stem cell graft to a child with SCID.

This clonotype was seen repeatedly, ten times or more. CDR3 residues: CASSMSTGVGYGYTF. CDR3 nucleotides: TGTGCCAGTAGTATGTCAACAGGGGTAGGCTATGGCTACACCTTC. The chain has TRBV19 and TRBJ1-2; 7 nucleotides agree with TRBD1. The germline V gene has CDR1 LNHDA and CDR2 SQIVND (reference sequence). CDR3 length: 15 amino acids. V shed 3 bases, J shed 4 bases, and the junction held 8 bases outside the gene matches.

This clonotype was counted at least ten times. For the CDR3, the DNA is TGCGCCAGCAGCAGAGGGGACACCGGGACGGGCAATCAGCCCCAGCATTTT. Residues: CASSRGDTGTGNQPQHF. The chain couples TRBV5-1 to TRBJ1-5; D is possibly TRBD1 (6 bases). Germline V gene data show CDR1 as SGHRS and CDR2 as YFSETQ. This CDR3 is 17 amino acids long. Trimming removed 4 bases from V and 2 bases from J, with 19 bases in between.

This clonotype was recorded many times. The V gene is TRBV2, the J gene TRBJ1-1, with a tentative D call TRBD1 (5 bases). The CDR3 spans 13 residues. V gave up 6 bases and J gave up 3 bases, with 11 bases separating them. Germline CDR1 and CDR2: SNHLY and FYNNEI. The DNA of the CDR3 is TGTGCCAGCAGGAATAGGGGAGACACTGAAGCTTTCTTT. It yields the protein CASRNRGDTEAFF.

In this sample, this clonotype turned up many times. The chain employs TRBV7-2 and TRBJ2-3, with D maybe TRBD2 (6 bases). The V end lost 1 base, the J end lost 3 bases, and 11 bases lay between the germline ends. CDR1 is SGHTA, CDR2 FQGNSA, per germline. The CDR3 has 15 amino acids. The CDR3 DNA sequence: TGTGCCAGCAGCTTAGTGGGGGGAATGACAGATACGCAGTATTTT. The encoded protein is CASSLVGGMTDTQYF.

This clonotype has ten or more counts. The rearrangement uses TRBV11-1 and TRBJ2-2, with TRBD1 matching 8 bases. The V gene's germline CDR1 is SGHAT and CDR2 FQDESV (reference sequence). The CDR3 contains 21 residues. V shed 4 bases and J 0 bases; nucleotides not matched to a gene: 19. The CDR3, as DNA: TGTGCCAGCAGCTCCCTCCCCCTGGGACAGGCGCCAGAGACGAACACCGGGGAGCTGTTTTTT. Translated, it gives CASSSLPLGQAPETNTGELFF.

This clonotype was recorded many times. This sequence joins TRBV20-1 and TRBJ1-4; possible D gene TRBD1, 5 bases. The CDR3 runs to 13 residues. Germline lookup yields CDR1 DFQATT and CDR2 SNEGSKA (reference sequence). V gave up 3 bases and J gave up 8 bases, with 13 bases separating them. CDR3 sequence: CSARKGNEEKLFF. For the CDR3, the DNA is TGCAGTGCTAGGAAGGGGAACGAAGAAAAACTGTTTTTT.